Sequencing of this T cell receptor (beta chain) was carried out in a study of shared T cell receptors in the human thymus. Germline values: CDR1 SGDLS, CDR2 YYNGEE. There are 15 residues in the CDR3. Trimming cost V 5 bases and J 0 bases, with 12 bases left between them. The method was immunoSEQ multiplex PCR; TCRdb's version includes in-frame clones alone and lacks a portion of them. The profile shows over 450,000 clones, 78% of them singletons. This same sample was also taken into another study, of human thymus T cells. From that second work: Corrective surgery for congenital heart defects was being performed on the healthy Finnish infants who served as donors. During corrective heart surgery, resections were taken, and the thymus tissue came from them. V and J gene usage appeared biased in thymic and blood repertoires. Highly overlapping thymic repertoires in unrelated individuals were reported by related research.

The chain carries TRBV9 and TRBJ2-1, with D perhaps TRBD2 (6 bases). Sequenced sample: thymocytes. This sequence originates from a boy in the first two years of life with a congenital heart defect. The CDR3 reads CASSLGGPSYNEQFF. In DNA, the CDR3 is TGTGCCAGCAGTCTGGGGGGACCCTCCTACAATGAGCAGTTCTTC.